This T cell receptor (beta chain) was recovered during a study of T-cell reconstitution after alpha-beta-depleted transplantation in children. Points from the study as a whole: Two months or so post-transplant, alpha-beta T cells reportedly derived from several hundred expanded graft clones.

The CDR3 is 15 amino acids. The authors prepared the TCRbeta library with unique molecular identifiers. TCRdb re-analysed the PCR reads in MiXCR, keeping a single row per CDR3 protein. Of about 980,000 distinct CDR3 sequences in the sample, roughly 29% were seen once. This clonotype came up a few times. No antigen is known for it. This TCR came from a boy under two years old who had a stem cell transplant for SCID, so the T cells may come from the graft donor. The sample consisted of PBMCs, mostly from graft donor cells, taken 360 days after TCRalphabeta/CD19-depleted stem cell transplant. This rearrangement joins TRBV21-1 to TRBJ2-7. TRBV21-1 constitutes a pseudogene. The CDR3 DNA reads as TGTGCCAGCAGCAAAACGCGGACCGGATCCTACGAGCAGTACTTC. It specifies CASSKTRTGSYEQYF.